The T cell receptor beta chain under discussion was sequenced for a study of T cell responses to AZD1222 COVID-19 vaccine. Findings and caveats of the study: Donors were mostly white British, more females; clonal diversity possibly underestimated. Elevations in Spike-specific TCR breadth and depth followed administration of two AZD1222 doses.

With 8 bases clipped from V and 2 bases from J, the junction kept 7 bases outside the gene matches. This CDR3 has 14 residues. Germline CDR1 is SNHLY and CDR2 is FYNNEI. Ten or more counts support this clone. Its antigen is unidentified. TCRdb's copy holds only in-frame clones and misses some; the assay was immunoSEQ multiplex PCR. The sample has about 200,000 clones; roughly 88% are singletons. The sample was peripheral blood, taken on day 0 of AZD1222 vaccination. The chain combines TRBV2 with TRBJ2-3, with TRBD2 identical over 7 bases. This sequence was found in an adult in good health. The CDR3 reads CASGASGVTDTQYF. CDR3 coding DNA: TGTGCCAGCGGGGCTAGCGGAGTCACAGATACGCAGTATTTT.